The 12 T cell receptor beta chains below were found in one sample sequenced in a study of blood T cell repertoires in COVID-19. Using immunoSEQ multiplex PCR, the repertoire was profiled, and TCRdb retains in-frame clones only, with some absent. The sample lists 300,000 to 400,000 clones, over 75% occurring once. Specimen: peripheral blood. The receptors were gathered from a human donor in a cohort sampled during active COVID-19.

This CDR3 reads CASSLFTSGGVNEQFF. Written as DNA, the CDR3 is TGTGCCAGCAGCCTTTTCACTAGCGGGGGGGTCAATGAGCAGTTCTTC. The chain is built from TRBV3-1 (or the pseudogene TRBV3-2) and TRBJ2-1, with 13 bases matching TRBD2. CDR1 is LGHDT, CDR2 YNNKEL, per germline (reference sequence). CDR3 length: 16 amino acids. V lost 4 bases, J lost 6 bases, and 6 bases stayed unmatched.

The chain employs TRBV7-3 and TRBJ2-2, with 9 bases aligning to TRBD2. The CDR3 is made up of 16 amino acids. Germline V CDR1 and CDR2: SGHTA, FQGTGA. J was trimmed by 5 bases and V by 1 base; bases with no gene match: 5. CDR3 nucleotides: TGTGCCAGCAGCTTAAACCCGGCGGGGGGGACCGGGGAGCTGTTTTTT. This sequence encodes CASSLNPAGGTGELFF.

This chain joins TRBV2 and TRBJ2-7, with 9 bases identical to TRBD1. V lost 4 bases, J lost 3 bases, and 1 base stayed unmatched. The CDR3 is made up of 13 amino acids. The germline V gene encodes CDR1 SNHLY and CDR2 FYNNEI. The CDR3: CASSADRGYEQYF. The CDR3 coding sequence is TGTGCCAGCAGTGCGGACAGGGGCTACGAGCAGTACTTC.

The J gene is TRBJ1-2, the V gene TRBV28; tentative D call: TRBD1 (5 bases). V gave up 5 bases and J gave up 4 bases, with 20 bases separating them. Germline assignment: CDR1 MDHEN and CDR2 SYDVKM. This CDR3 region has 16 residues. The chain's CDR3 is CASSPPHGDSIYGYTF. The CDR3 DNA sequence: TGTGCCAGCAGTCCTCCCCATGGTGACAGCATCTATGGCTACACCTTC.

In its sample, this clone was seen many times. The chain joins TRBV30 to TRBJ1-2; D gene uncertain. Germline V CDR1 and CDR2: GTSNPN, SVGIG (reference sequence). V gave up 6 bases and J gave up 3 bases, with 11 bases separating them. CDR3 length: 12 residues. The CDR3 DNA reads TGTGCCTGTCTGCGAGGTGACTATGGCTACACCTTC. Encoded protein: CACLRGDYGYTF.

This chain connects TRBV21-1 to TRBJ2-7; the table gives TRBD1 as D, unverified against the DNA. TRBV21-1 is assigned pseudogene status. CDR3 size: 14 residues. CDR3 DNA: TGTGCCAGCAGCAAGGACAGGGGGCTATACGAGCAGTACTTC. It encodes CASSKDRGLYEQYF.

The chain employs TRBV27 and TRBJ2-3; TRBD2 agrees at 7 bases. This CDR3 is 15 amino acids long. Germline CDR1 and CDR2: MNHEY and SMNVEV (reference sequence). J was trimmed by 3 bases and V by 3 bases; bases with no gene match: 6. The CDR3 reads CASSFGTSETDTQYF. As DNA, the CDR3 is TGTGCCAGCAGTTTTGGAACTAGCGAGACAGATACGCAGTATTTT.

Points on this clone: Other DNA sequences in this sample translate to the same CDR3. The chain carries TRBV7-3 and TRBJ2-7, with TRBD1 matching over 9 bases. The CDR3 is made up of 14 amino acids. Germline CDR1 is SGHTA and CDR2 is FQGTGA. Germline trimming cut 5 bases from V and 4 bases from J; bases unmatched to any gene: 6. The CDR3 reads CASSRGTGSYEQYF. CDR3 bases: TGTGCCAGCAGCAGGGGGACAGGGAGTTACGAGCAGTACTTC. Full variable domain (remainder filled in from reference TRBV7-3 and TRBJ2-7): GAGVSQTPSNKVTEKGKYVELRCDPISGHTALYWYRQSLGQGPEFLIYFQGTGAADDSGLPNDRFFAVRPEGSVSTLKIQRTERGDSAVYLCASSRGTGSYEQYFGPGTRLTVT.

The chain employs TRBV18 and TRBJ1-3, with D uncertain. CDR3 length: 12 amino acids. Per the germline V gene, CDR1 is KGHSH and CDR2 is LQKENI. V was shortened by 8 bases and J by 0 bases, with 5 bases between the two germline ends. CDR3 sequence reads: CASLFSGNTIYF. DNA of the CDR3: TGTGCCAGCCTATTCTCTGGAAACACCATATATTTT.

This clone appeared a single time. The chain uses TRBV4-1 and TRBJ2-2; 10 nucleotides agree with TRBD1. CDR1 MGHRA and CDR2 YSYEKL come from the germline V gene. J gave up 6 bases and V 1 base, and 5 bases lay outside the gene matches. The CDR3 loop spans 16 amino acids. DNA for the CDR3: TGCGCCAGCAGCCAAGCCCCGGGACAGGGGTCCGGGGAGCTGTTTTTT. Translating it yields CASSQAPGQGSGELFF.

This CDR3 reads CASSSLQGSMQYF. The CDR3 coding sequence is TGTGCCAGCAGCTCTCTTCAGGGGAGTATGCAGTACTTC. J is TRBJ2-7 and V is TRBV7-2; possible D gene TRBD1, 6 bases. Trimming removed 4 bases from V and 9 bases from J, with 16 bases in between. This CDR3 region has 13 residues. Per germline, CDR1 SGHTA and CDR2 FQGNSA. Using reference TRBV7-2 and TRBJ2-7 for the parts outside the CDR3, the full variable domain is GAGVSQSPSNKVTEKGKDVELRCDPISGHTALYWYRQSLGQGLEFLIYFQGNSAPDKSGLPSDRFSAERTGGSVSTLTIQRTQQEDSAVYLCASSSLQGSMQYFGPGTRLTVT.

V usage is TRBV5-1 and J usage is TRBJ1-4, with 10 bases that match TRBD1. Trimming took 4 bases from V and 0 from J; bases not matched to a gene: 3. Germline V lookup: CDR1 SGHRS, CDR2 YFSETQ. This CDR3 has 16 amino acids. CDR3 protein: CASSPGTGATNEKLFF. The CDR3 nucleotides read TGCGCCAGCAGCCCGGGGACAGGGGCAACTAATGAAAAACTGTTTTTT. Combining the CDR3 with reference TRBV5-1 and TRBJ1-4 gives the whole variable domain KAGVTQTPRYLIKTRGQQVTLSCSPISGHRSVSWYQQTPGQGLQFLFEYFSETQRNKGNFPGRFSGRQFSNSRSEMNVSTLELGDSALYLCASSPGTGATNEKLFFGSGTQLSVL.